The 2 T cell receptor beta chains listed next were all sequenced from one sample in a study of blood T cell repertoires in COVID-19. Sequenced by immunoSEQ multiplex PCR; TCRdb stores in-frame clones only, minus some. The table lists a few hundred thousand clones, about 90% of them singletons. The sample was PBMCs or T cells enriched from blood (not recorded which). These receptors originate from a man aged 25 to 45 who had been exposed to COVID-19.

Only one count was recorded for this clone. V and J are TRBV19 and TRBJ1-3; D might be TRBD1 (5 bases). V dropped 2 bases and J dropped 5 bases, with 13 bases sitting between them. This CDR3 region has 15 residues. Germline V gene lookup returns CDR1 LNHDA and CDR2 SQIVND (reference sequence). CDR3 sequence (DNA): TGTGCCAGTAGTATATCCGCCAGGGCACGAAACACCATATATTTT. Its protein is CASSISARARNTIYF.

This clone showed up just once. The CDR3 region is CAWRPNRDSGNTIYF. DNA of the CDR3: TGTGCCTGGAGACCAAACAGGGACTCTGGAAACACCATATATTTT. The chain recombines TRBV30 with TRBJ1-3; the D gene is possibly TRBD1 (6 bases). There are 15 residues in the CDR3. Germline assignment: CDR1 GTSNPN and CDR2 SVGIG (reference sequence). V lost 3 bases and J lost 0, with 12 bases in between.